The rows below give T cell receptor beta chains drawn from one sample of a study of radiotherapy plus CTLA-4 blockade in lung cancer. Here immunoSEQ multiplex PCR was the method, and the copy in TCRdb shows in-frame clones only, minus some. The profile shows about 97,000 clones, 65% to 80% of them singletons. The source material was peripheral blood, sampled from a patient treated with radiotherapy plus ipilimumab. Every receptor here comes from a human donor with non-small cell lung cancer who had a partial response to radiotherapy plus ipilimumab. Some clones in this sample may be carry-over from other donors' samples. Each CDR3 is given with its conserved first and last residue. D genes are given only for firm matches. The size field is filled for only some rows; it gives once, few, many or a size class.

clone_size d_call j_call v_call cdr3_nt cdr3_aa
. . TRBJ2-3 TRBV28 TGTGCCAGCAAGGTTGGGGGGGCAGCAGATACGCAGTATTTT CASKVGGAADTQYF
. TRBD1 TRBJ2-5 TRBV6-5 TGTGCCAGCAGTTACCCCACAGGGGGCCGGGAGACCCAGTACTTC CASSYPTGGRETQYF
. . TRBJ1-5 TRBV5-1 TGCGCCAGCAGCTTGGGAGTCAGCAATCAGCCCCAGCATTTT CASSLGVSNQPQHF
. . TRBJ2-3 TRBV7-3 TGTGCCAGCAGCTTAAACTCCCGCTGGGCCGGAGATACGCAGTATTTT CASSLNSRWAGDTQYF
. TRBD1 TRBJ2-2 TRBV7-6 TGTGCCAGCAGCTTAGGCCCGACAGGGATCGGCGGGGAGCTGTTTTTT CASSLGPTGIGGELFF
few . TRBJ1-5 TRBV18 TGTGCCAGCTCACCACCGGGAGGGGGCAATCAGCCCCAGCATTTT CASSPPGGGNQPQHF
. TRBD2 TRBJ2-7 TRBV5-1 TGCGCCAGCAGCTTACTAGCGGGTGGCAGCTCCTACGAGCAGTACTTC CASSLLAGGSSYEQYF
few TRBD1 TRBJ1-5 TRBV6-1 TGTGCCAGCAGTGCCCGCAGGGGGCTCGGCAATCAGCCCCAGCATTTT CASSARRGLGNQPQHF
. TRBD1 TRBJ2-2 TRBV4-1 TGCGCCAGCAGCCCACGACAGGGACCGAACACCGGGGAGCTGTTTTTT CASSPRQGPNTGELFF
. TRBD1 TRBJ1-4 TRBV5-5 TGTGCCAGCCGGGACAGTGGTAATGAAAAACTGTTTTTT CASRDSGNEKLFF
. TRBD2 TRBJ2-7 TRBV28 TGTGCCAGCAGTGGGGGACTAGCGGTAGTTTTCGGCGAGCAGTACTTC CASSGGLAVVFGEQYF
. TRBD1 TRBJ2-1 TRBV5-1 TGCGCCAGCAGCCTGGACAGGGCGGGCAATGAGCAGTTCTTC CASSLDRAGNEQFF